The clone carrying this TCR beta chain was counted only a few times. Its specificity is unknown. The sample comes from a study of blood T cells in healthy people across ages. Sample-barcoded 5' priming and a J-beta primer mix drove a second PCR of roughly 6 to 12 cycles. In TCRdb, the 5' RACE reads were re-called with MiXCR into one record per CDR3 protein. The table records 630,000 or so distinct CDR3 sequences, approximately 29% of them present only once. Healthy individuals of Caucasian origin from Russia, aged roughly 6 to 90, served as donors. The study isolated at least 7 million PBMCs from each sample. Study-wide results and caveats: It was the long-lived donors that had more naive CD4+ cells and higher diversity than aged donors. Roughly linear age-related decline in beta diversity appeared, significant by age about 40.

The CDR3 has 16 residues. Germline V gene sequence: CDR1 LNHNV, CDR2 YYDKDF (reference sequence). The V gene lost 0 bases and the J gene lost 4 bases, with 15 bases spanning the gap. The chain links TRBV15 to TRBJ1-1; the D gene is possibly TRBD1 (5 bases). The sequence derives from a woman older than 75 in good health. Sequenced input: blood. CDR3 nucleotides: TGTGCCACCAGCAGAGATCGGGGTCCGGGGACCACTGAAGCTTTCTTT. Its translation: CATSRDRGPGTTEAFF.